A single sample gave rise to the 20 T cell receptor beta chains below, sequenced in a study of CD8+CD57+ T cells in acquired aplastic anemia. The template used for profiling TCR beta VDJ and CDR3 was genomic DNA. TCRdb re-analysed the reads in MiXCR, keeping a single row per CDR3 protein. The sample records about 210,000 distinct CDR3 sequences, under 65% being singletons. Sequenced: sorted CD4+, CD8+, or CD8+CD57+ T cells (not recorded which) from PBMCs. These receptor sequences come from a human donor in good health.

The gene calls are TRBV7-8 and TRBJ1-2; the D gene is possibly TRBD1 (6 bases). Germline values: CDR1 SGHVS, CDR2 FQNEAQ. V was shortened by 5 bases and J by 6 bases, with 13 bases between the two germline ends. This CDR3 has 13 amino acids. The CDR3 coding sequence is TGTGCCAGCAGCCCAGAGGGGGGGGATGGCTACACCTTC. Its protein is CASSPEGGDGYTF.

V gene TRBV20-1 combines with J gene TRBJ2-1, with 9 bases matching TRBD1. Germline V gives CDR1 DFQATT, CDR2 SNEGSKA (reference sequence). There are 15 residues in the CDR3. With V trimmed by 6 bases and J by 4 bases, 10 bases remained unmatched. The CDR3, as DNA: TGCAGTGCGCCACAGGGGGCAGAGGGTTACAATGAGCAGTTCTTC. The encoded protein is CSAPQGAEGYNEQFF.

The chain is built from TRBV2 and TRBJ1-2; 7 bases fit TRBD1. This CDR3 comprises 13 residues. Trimming cost V 3 bases and J 8 bases; bases outside gene matches: 6. Germline V gene sequence: CDR1 SNHLY, CDR2 FYNNEI. CDR3 coding DNA: TGTGCCAGCAGTGACGACAGGGAGTGGGGCTACACCTTC. Translated, it gives CASSDDREWGYTF.

This clonotype was observed once. The V gene is TRBV2, the J gene TRBJ2-7; 7 positions match TRBD1. J lost 1 base, V lost 6 bases, and 12 bases had no gene match. CDR3 length: 16 residues. Germline values: CDR1 SNHLY, CDR2 FYNNEI. This CDR3 reads CASSLSPGQLSYEQYF. CDR3 nucleotide sequence: TGTGCCAGCAGCTTGTCTCCGGGACAGCTATCCTACGAGCAGTACTTC.

The J gene is TRBJ2-1, the V gene TRBV7-9; tentative D call: TRBD2 (5 bases). The germline V and J ends were trimmed by 6 bases and 3 bases, with 12 bases remaining between them. CDR3 length: 14 residues. Germline-derived CDR1 and CDR2 are SEHNR and FQNEAQ (reference sequence). The CDR3 loop is CASSLLLVYNEQFF. CDR3 nucleotide sequence: TGTGCCAGCAGTCTATTACTAGTCTACAATGAGCAGTTCTTC.

The chain uses TRBV10-3 and TRBJ2-3; D could derive from TRBD1 or TRBD2 (5 bases each). The CDR3 contains 11 residues. Germline values: CDR1 ENHRY, CDR2 SYGVKD. Trimming took off 6 bases at V and 5 bases at J, with 6 bases between the two ends. This CDR3 is CAIRGVDTQYF. The CDR3 DNA sequence: TGTGCCATCAGGGGGGTAGATACGCAGTATTTT.

This chain joins TRBV3-1 and TRBJ1-1; D is uncertain. Germline V gives CDR1 LGHDT, CDR2 YNNKEL (reference sequence). V lost 7 bases to trimming and J lost 3 bases, with 6 bases between them. This CDR3 region has 11 residues. The CDR3 DNA sequence: TGTGCCAGCAAAAGGTACACTGAAGCTTTCTTT. Its translation is CASKRYTEAFF.

CDR3 in amino acids: CASSFKVSGSLEQYF. For the CDR3, the DNA is TGTGCCAGCAGCTTTAAGGTTAGCGGGTCCCTCGAGCAGTACTTC. This chain joins TRBV7-2 and TRBJ2-7, with 7 bases aligning to TRBD2. Unmatched junction bases numbered 11, after V lost 3 bases and J lost 6 bases. Germline CDR1 is SGHTA and CDR2 is FQGNSA. The CDR3 has 15 amino acids.

The chain is built from TRBV11-2 and TRBJ2-7; no clear D gene. Trimming shortened V by 1 base and J by 3 bases, and 7 bases separated the two germline ends. The CDR3 sequence is 13 residues long. Germline V gene data show CDR1 as SGHAT and CDR2 as FQNNGV. In DNA form, the CDR3 reads TGTGCCAGCAGCTTAGGCCCTGTCTACGAGCAGTACTTC. This gives the protein CASSLGPVYEQYF.

The CDR3, as DNA: TGTGCCACCAGTGATTTTTCGGGCACAGGGCAAAAGACCCAGTACTTC. Encoded protein: CATSDFSGTGQKTQYF. The chain recombines TRBV24-1 with TRBJ2-5; tentative D call: TRBD1 (6 bases). Germline values: CDR1 KGHDR, CDR2 SFDVKD. Trimming pared 1 base from V and 6 bases from J, leaving 17 bases between. The CDR3 is 16 amino acids.

The chain is built from TRBV11-2 and TRBJ2-1, with 7 bases aligning to TRBD2. Germline CDR1 reads SGHAT; CDR2 reads FQNNGV. V gave up 5 bases and J gave up 7 bases; unmatched junction bases: 11. There are 15 residues in the CDR3. For the CDR3, the DNA is TGTGCCAGCAGCGAGTCCCGGGAGGTTCCGAATGAGCAGTTCTTC. It yields the protein CASSESREVPNEQFF.

This clonotype was counted many times. The chain couples TRBV6-5 to TRBJ2-1; 7 bases are a match to TRBD2. Per the germline V gene, CDR1 is MNHEY and CDR2 is SVGAGI. The length of the CDR3 is 14 residues. V was pared by 7 bases and J by 0 bases, with 3 bases of the junction left unmatched. Here the CDR3 DNA reads TGTGCCAGCACGGCGGGAGACTCCTACAATGAGCAGTTCTTC. It codes for CASTAGDSYNEQFF.

V is TRBV7-9 and J is TRBJ2-1; D is ambiguous. Per germline, CDR1 SEHNR and CDR2 FQNEAQ (reference sequence). V shed 2 bases and J shed 8 bases, with 10 bases lying between them. This CDR3 is built from 13 residues. DNA for the CDR3: TGTGCCAGCAGCTTAAACAGCCGGGATGAGCAGTTCTTC. Translation gives CASSLNSRDEQFF.

The V and J genes are TRBV19 and TRBJ1-2; 7 nucleotides agree with TRBD1. J was trimmed by 5 bases and V by 6 bases; bases with no gene match: 9. This CDR3 comprises 14 residues. The V gene's germline CDR1 is LNHDA and CDR2 SQIVND (reference sequence). In DNA, the CDR3 is TGTGCCAGTAGGAGACAGGGAGGGCCGTATGGCTACACCTTC. This codes for CASRRQGGPYGYTF.

The CDR3 nucleotides read TGCAGTGCTAGGATAAACGGTGAGCAGTTCTTC. Translation: CSARINGEQFF. The chain uses TRBV20-1 and TRBJ2-1, with no clear D. Germline V gives CDR1 DFQATT, CDR2 SNEGSKA (reference sequence). Trimming pared 3 bases from V and 9 bases from J, leaving 9 bases between. The CDR3 spans 11 residues.

The genes are TRBV6-5 and TRBJ2-1; 8 bases map to TRBD2. This CDR3 comprises 16 residues. J lost 5 bases, V lost 4 bases, and 10 bases had no gene match. CDR1 is MNHEY, CDR2 SVGAGI, per germline. CDR3 nucleotide sequence: TGTGCCAGCAGTTCGCCCAGGCGGGGGGCCCACAATGAGCAGTTCTTC. It codes for CASSSPRRGAHNEQFF.

This clonotype has just one count. J is TRBJ1-1 and V is TRBV6-4; D call uncertain. The CDR3 contains 13 residues. V was cut by 0 bases and J by 8 bases, with 10 bases left in between. Germline lookup yields CDR1 MRHNA and CDR2 SNTAGT. This CDR3 reads CASSDSTGREAFF. The CDR3 nucleotides are TGTGCCAGCAGTGACTCGACGGGTAGGGAAGCTTTCTTT.

The chain recombines TRBV27 with TRBJ2-3, with TRBD1 identical over 7 bases. This CDR3 contains 14 residues. Germline V gives CDR1 MNHEY, CDR2 SMNVEV (reference sequence). V gave up 4 bases and J gave up 2 bases; unmatched junction bases: 3. CDR3 nucleotide sequence: TGTGCCAGCAGTTATGACAGGGCCACAGATACGCAGTATTTT. Its protein is CASSYDRATDTQYF.

The CDR3 DNA is TGCAGTGCCCCTGGGGGGGGGGGGACAGGGGGCGCTGGGGCCAACGTCCTGACTTTC. Translation: CSAPGGGGTGGAGANVLTF. The chain has TRBV20-1 and TRBJ2-6; 12 nucleotides match TRBD1. The CDR3 has 19 amino acids. Germline lookup yields CDR1 DFQATT and CDR2 SNEGSKA (reference sequence). J lost 2 bases, V lost 6 bases, and 14 bases had no gene match.

In the case of this clonotype: A much larger clone lies a single base off, so this may be a read error. The J gene is TRBJ1-5, the V gene TRBV6-2 or TRBV6-3, with D possibly TRBD1 on 6 matching bases. The CDR3 length is 14 residues. Germline V CDR1 and CDR2: MNHEY, SVGEGT. The CDR3: CASTSGGEAQPQRF. For the CDR3, the DNA is TGTGCCAGCACCAGTGGGGGCGAAGCTCAGCCCCAGCGTTTT.